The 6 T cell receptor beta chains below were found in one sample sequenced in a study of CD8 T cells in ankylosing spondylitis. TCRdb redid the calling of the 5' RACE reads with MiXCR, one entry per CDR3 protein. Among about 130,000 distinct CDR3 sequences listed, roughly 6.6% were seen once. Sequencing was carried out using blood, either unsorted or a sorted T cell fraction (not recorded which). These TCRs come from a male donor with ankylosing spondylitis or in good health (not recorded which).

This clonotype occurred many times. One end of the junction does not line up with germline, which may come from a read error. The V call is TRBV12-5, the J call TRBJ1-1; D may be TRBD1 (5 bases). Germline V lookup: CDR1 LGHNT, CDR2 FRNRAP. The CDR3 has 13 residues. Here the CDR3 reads CASGLERGTEAFF. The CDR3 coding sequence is TGTGCTAGTGGTTTGGAGCGCGGGACTGAAGCCTTCTTT. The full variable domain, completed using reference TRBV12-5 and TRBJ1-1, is DARVTQTPRHKVTEMGQEVTMRCQPILGHNTVFWYRQTMMQGLELLAYFRNRAPLDDSGMPKDRFSAEMPDATLATLKIQPSEPRDSAVYFCASGLERGTEAFFGQGTRLTVV.

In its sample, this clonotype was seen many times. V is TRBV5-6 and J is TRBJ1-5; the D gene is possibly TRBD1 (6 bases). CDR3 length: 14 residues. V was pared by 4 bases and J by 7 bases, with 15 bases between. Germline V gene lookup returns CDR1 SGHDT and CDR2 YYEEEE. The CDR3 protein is CASSQQGPLQPQHF. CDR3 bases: TGTGCCAGCAGCCAACAGGGCCCCCTCCAGCCCCAGCATTTT. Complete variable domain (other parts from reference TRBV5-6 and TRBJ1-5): DAGVTQSPTHLIKTRGQQVTLRCSPKSGHDTVSWYQQALGQGPQFIFQYYEEEERQRGNFPDRFSGHQFPNYSSELNVNALLLGDSALYLCASSQQGPLQPQHFGDGTRLSIL.

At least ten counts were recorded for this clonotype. The CDR3 nucleotides are TGCGCCAGCAGCCTCGCACCGGGACAGGGTCTGACCGGGGAGCTGTTTTTT. The encoded protein is CASSLAPGQGLTGELFF. The J gene is TRBJ2-2, the V gene TRBV5-1, with TRBD1 matching 9 bases. The germline V gene encodes CDR1 SGHRS and CDR2 YFSETQ. Trimming cost V 4 bases and J 5 bases; bases outside gene matches: 12. This CDR3 comprises 17 residues.

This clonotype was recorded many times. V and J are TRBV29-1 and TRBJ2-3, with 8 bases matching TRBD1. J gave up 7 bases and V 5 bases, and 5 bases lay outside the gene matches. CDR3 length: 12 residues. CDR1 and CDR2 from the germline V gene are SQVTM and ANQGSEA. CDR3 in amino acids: CSVPDRGYTQYF. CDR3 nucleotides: TGCAGCGTTCCAGACAGGGGATATACGCAGTATTTT.

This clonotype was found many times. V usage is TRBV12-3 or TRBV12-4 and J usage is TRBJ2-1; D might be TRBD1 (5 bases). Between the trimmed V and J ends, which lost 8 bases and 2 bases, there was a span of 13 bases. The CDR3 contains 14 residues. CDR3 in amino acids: CASGASQPYNEQFF. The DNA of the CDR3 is TGTGCCAGCGGGGCATCCCAACCCTACAATGAGCAGTTCTTC.

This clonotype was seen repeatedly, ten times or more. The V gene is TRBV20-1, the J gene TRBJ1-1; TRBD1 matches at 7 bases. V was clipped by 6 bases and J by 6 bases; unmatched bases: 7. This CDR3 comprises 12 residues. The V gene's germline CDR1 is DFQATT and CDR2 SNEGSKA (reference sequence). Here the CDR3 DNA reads TGCAGTGCAAATACCGGGACAGCTGAAGCTTTCTTT. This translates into CSANTGTAEAFF.